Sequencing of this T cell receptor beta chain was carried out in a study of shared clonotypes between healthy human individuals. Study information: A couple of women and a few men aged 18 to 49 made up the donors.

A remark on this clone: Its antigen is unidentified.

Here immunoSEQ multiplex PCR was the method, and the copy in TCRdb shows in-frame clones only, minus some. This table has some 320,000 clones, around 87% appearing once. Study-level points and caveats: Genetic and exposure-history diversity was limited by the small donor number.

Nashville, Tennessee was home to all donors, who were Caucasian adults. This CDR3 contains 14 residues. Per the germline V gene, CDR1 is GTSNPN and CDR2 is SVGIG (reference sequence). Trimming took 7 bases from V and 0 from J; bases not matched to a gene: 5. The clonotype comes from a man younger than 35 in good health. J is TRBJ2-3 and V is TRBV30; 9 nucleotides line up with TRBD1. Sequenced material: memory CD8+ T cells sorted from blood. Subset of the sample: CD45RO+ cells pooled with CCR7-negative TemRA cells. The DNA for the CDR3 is TGTGCCTTAGCCGGGACAGGGAGCACAGATACGCAGTATTTT. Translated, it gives CALAGTGSTDTQYF.